These T cell receptor beta chains were read from a single sample in a study of T-cell reconstitution after alpha-beta-depleted transplantation in children. TCRdb reprocessed the PCR reads with MiXCR, giving one entry per CDR3 protein. This sample yields more than 400,000 distinct CDR3 sequences, of which about 45% are seen a single time; under 30% belongs to the top ten. The sample in question was PBMCs, obtained before TCRalphabeta/CD19-depleted stem cell transplant. These receptors all stem from a girl aged 2 to 10 with aplastic anemia, due to receive a stem cell transplant. Each CDR3 is given with its conserved first and last residue. The D gene is left open where the match is weak. Expanded clones get a size class; other rows say once, few or many, or leave the size out.

size	V	D	J	DNA	CDR3
few	TRBV7-2	TRBD2	TRBJ2-3	TGTGCCAGCAGCTTAGCTAGCGGGGGGGCCGGTACGCAGTATTTT	CASSLASGGAGTQYF
.	TRBV7-9	.	TRBJ2-7	TGTGCCGTCAGCGGGCCATCTGCGAGCAGCGGGCAGTACTTC	CAVSGPSASSGQYF
.	TRBV18	.	TRBJ2-5	TGTGCCAGCGTCTCCGGGTACCGCCAAGAGACCCAGTACTTC	CASVSGYRQETQYF
.	TRBV27	TRBD2	TRBJ2-1	TGTGCCAGCAGTATTGACGGGGGGGCCATCTACAATGAGCAGTTCTTC	CASSIDGGAIYNEQFF
.	TRBV10-3	.	TRBJ2-1	TGTGCCATCAGTGAGTCGCTACGACAGACGAGTTCGGTATTACAGTTCTACAATGAGCAGTTCTTC	CAISESLRQTSSVLQFYNEQFF
.	TRBV15	TRBD1	TRBJ1-1	TGTGCCACCAGCAGTCCGACAGGGATGAACACTGAAGCTTTCTTT	CATSSPTGMNTEAFF
many	TRBV20-1	TRBD2	TRBJ2-1	TGCAGTGCTAGAGGACTAGCGGGCCAATCCGTTCAGTTCTTC	CSARGLAGQSVQFF
.	TRBV7-6	.	TRBJ1-1	TGTGCCAGCAGCTTAGCATCCAGATCGTCTGAAGCTTTCTTT	CASSLASRSSEAFF
.	TRBV12-3/TRBV12-4	.	TRBJ2-5	.	CASSSSANAGETQYF
many	TRBV12-3/TRBV12-4	.	TRBJ2-5	TGTGCCAGCAGTAACGGGATGACCCAGTACTTC	CASSNGMTQYF
few	TRBV20-1	.	TRBJ2-3	TGCAGTGCTAGCCCAAGGGGGCTAGCGGTCACAGATACGCAGTATTTT	CSASPRGLAVTDTQYF
.	TRBV20-1	TRBD2	TRBJ2-7	TGCAGTGCTAGCGAGACTAGCGGGAGTTTCTACGAGCAGTACTTC	CSASETSGSFYEQYF
.	TRBV20-1	TRBD1	TRBJ1-1	TGCAGTGGGACAGGGCTGAACACTGAAGCTTTCTTT	CSGTGLNTEAFF
few	TRBV20-1	TRBD1	TRBJ2-7	TGCAGTGCTAGAGCGGACAGGGACTACGAGCAGTACTTC	CSARADRDYEQYF